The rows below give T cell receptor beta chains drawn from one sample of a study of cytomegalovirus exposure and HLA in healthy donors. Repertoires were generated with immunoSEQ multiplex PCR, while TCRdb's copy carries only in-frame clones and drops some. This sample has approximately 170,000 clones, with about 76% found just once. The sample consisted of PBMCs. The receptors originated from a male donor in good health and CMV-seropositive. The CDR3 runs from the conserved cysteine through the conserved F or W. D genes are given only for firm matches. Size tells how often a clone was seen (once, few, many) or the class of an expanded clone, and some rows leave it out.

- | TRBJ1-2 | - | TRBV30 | TGTGCCTGGACGGAGGGGAACATGAAGAATGGCTACACCTTC | CAWTEGNMKNGYTF
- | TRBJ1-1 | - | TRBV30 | TGTGCCTGGAGTGAGTCCCGACGGAGTGAAGCTTTCTTT | CAWSESRRSEAFF
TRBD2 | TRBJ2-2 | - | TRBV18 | TGTGCCAGCCCCGGGGGGACTAGCGGAGGCACCGGGGAGCTGTTTTTT | CASPGGTSGGTGELFF
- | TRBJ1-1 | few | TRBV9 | TGTGCCAGCAGCGTAGCGGGGGACGGGCTCATGAACACTGAAGCTTTCTTT | CASSVAGDGLMNTEAFF
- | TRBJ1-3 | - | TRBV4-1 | TGCGCCAGCAGCCTGAGAAAGAAGGGAGATCGACAGGATGCGTCCGGAAACACCATATATTTT | CASSLRKKGDRQDASGNTIYF
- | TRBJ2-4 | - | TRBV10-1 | TGCGCCAGCAGTGAGTCGAATACCGGGGGAAACATTCAGTACTTC | CASSESNTGGNIQYF
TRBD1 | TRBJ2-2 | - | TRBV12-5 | TGTGCTAGTGGTTTGGTACTGACAGGGGTGTGGACCGGGGAGCTGTTTTTT | CASGLVLTGVWTGELFF
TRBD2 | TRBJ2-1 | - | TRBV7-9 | TGTGCCAGCAGAGGAATTAGCGGGGATTCGAGCTCCTACAATGAGCAGTTCTTC | CASRGISGDSSSYNEQFF
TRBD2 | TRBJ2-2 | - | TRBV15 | TGTGCCACCAGCAGAGTACGGCTAGCGGGGGGCCCCGGGGAGCTGTTTTTT | CATSRVRLAGGPGELFF
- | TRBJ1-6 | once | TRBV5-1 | TGCGCCAGCAGCTCTCTAGGATCTGGTGGTTCACCCCTCCACTTT | CASSSLGSGGSPLHF
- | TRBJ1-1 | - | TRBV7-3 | TGTGCCAGCAGCTTAAACCCGGACACTGAAGCTTTCTTT | CASSLNPDTEAFF
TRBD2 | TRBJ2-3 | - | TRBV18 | TGTGCCAGCTCACCAACTAGCGGGACGGGTGATACGCAGTATTTT | CASSPTSGTGDTQYF
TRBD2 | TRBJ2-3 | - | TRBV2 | TGTGCCAGCAGTGAACTAGCGGGCGGCACAGATACGCAGTATTTT | CASSELAGGTDTQYF
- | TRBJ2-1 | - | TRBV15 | TGTGCCACCAGCAGAGGGGTCTTTGGGGCACCCAAGGAGAATGAGCAGTTCTTC | CATSRGVFGAPKENEQFF
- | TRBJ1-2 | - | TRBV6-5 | TGTGCCAGCAGAAGGGGGGGGGAATATGGCTACACCTTC | CASRRGGEYGYTF
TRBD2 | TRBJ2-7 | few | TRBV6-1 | TGTGCCAGCAGTGAGCTAGCGGGGGGCTCCTACGAGCAGTACTTC | CASSELAGGSYEQYF
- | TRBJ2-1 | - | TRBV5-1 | TGCGCCATCGAAAACGGACGGAGGGAGGCTGGTTATGAGCAGTTCTTC | CAIENGRREAGYEQFF
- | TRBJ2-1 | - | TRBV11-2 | TGTGCCAGCAGCCCTTCAGATGAGCAGTTCTTC | CASSPSDEQFF
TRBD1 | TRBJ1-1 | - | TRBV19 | TGTGCCAGTAGTATCGGACAGGTTACTGAAGCTTTCTTT | CASSIGQVTEAFF
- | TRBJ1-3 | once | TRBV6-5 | TGTGCCAGCAGTTACTCGGGGGGGCGCGTGGACACCATATATTTT | CASSYSGGRVDTIYF
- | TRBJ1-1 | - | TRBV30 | TGTGCCTGGAGCCCTCGCGCTGGTCTCTCTGAAGCTTTCTTT | CAWSPRAGLSEAFF
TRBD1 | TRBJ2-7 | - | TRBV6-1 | TGTGCCAGCAGTGAAAGCCAGGGGGCGAGGGTCGAGCAGTACTTC | CASSESQGARVEQYF
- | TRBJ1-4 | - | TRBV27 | TGTGCCAGCAGTTTATCGGGTCAGGGGTGGACTAATGAAAAACTGTTTTTT | CASSLSGQGWTNEKLFF
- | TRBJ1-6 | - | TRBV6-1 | TGTGCCAGCAGTGAAATTCTCTCCCGGGCACCCCTCCACTTT | CASSEILSRAPLHF
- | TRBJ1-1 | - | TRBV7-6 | TGTGCCAGCAGCCTTTGGAGGAACACTGAAGCTTTCTTT | CASSLWRNTEAFF
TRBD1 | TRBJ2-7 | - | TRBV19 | TGTGCCAGTAGCCTCAGGACAGGAGGTGGCGAGCAGTACTTC | CASSLRTGGGEQYF
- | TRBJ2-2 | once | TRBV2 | TGTGCCAGCGGCTCAGGGGTTTCCGCGAACACCGGGGAGCTGTTTTTT | CASGSGVSANTGELFF
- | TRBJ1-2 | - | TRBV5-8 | TGTGCCAGCAGCTTCGGTGGGGGGGGCTATGGCTACACCTTC | CASSFGGGGYGYTF
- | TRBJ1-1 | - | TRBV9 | TGTGCCAGCAGTGCTCTCGGGTACACTGAAGCTTTCTTT | CASSALGYTEAFF
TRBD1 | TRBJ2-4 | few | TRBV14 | TGTGCCAGCAGCCAAGATCTCAGCCGAGGGGGCGGAAACATTCAGTACTTC | CASSQDLSRGGGNIQYF